This TCR beta chain was captured by sequencing in a study of shared clonotypes between healthy human individuals. Whole-study results and caveats: Read depth was anticipated to influence clonotype sharing among donors. The naive CD4 repertoires of several donors were compared, and around 5% of clonotypes were shared. Represented diversity, genetic and exposure-history alike, was limited by few donors. Larger richness was generally estimated for naive than memory subsets.

As defined, naive CD8 cells were CD45RO-negative and positively selected for CCR7, with terminally differentiated effector memory CD45RA+ cells excluded. Data came from immunoSEQ multiplex PCR; TCRdb stores just in-frame clones and leaves some out. The table has roughly 2.1 million clones, 93% seen once. Comments on this clone: Its antigen is unidentified. Compared with germline, one end of the junction differs, possibly owing to a read error.

Input material: naive CD8+ T cells from PBMCs. This clonotype was sampled from a man in his late teens or twenties in good health. Some clones in this sample may be carry-over from other donors' samples.

The CDR3 protein is CASNSGTPHF. The CDR3 region has the DNA TGTGCCAGCAATTCAGGGACCCCCCACTTC. This chain joins TRBV6-5 and TRBJ2-5; tentatively, D is TRBD1 or TRBD2 (5 bases each). Germline assignment: CDR1 MNHEY and CDR2 SVGAGI. The CDR3 is 10 amino acids.